The 17 T cell receptor beta chains below were found in one sample sequenced in a study of T-cell reconstitution after alpha-beta-depleted transplantation in children. Unique molecular identifiers were incorporated when the TCRbeta library was constructed. One entry per CDR3 protein results from TCRdb running MiXCR on the PCR reads. Of 600,000 to 800,000 distinct CDR3 sequences listed, around 14% are singletons. This specimen consisted of PBMCs, obtained before TCRalphabeta/CD19-depleted stem cell transplant. These receptors all come from a girl aged 2-10 years with congenital amegakaryocytic thrombocytopenia, due to receive a stem cell transplant.

In nucleotides, the CDR3 is TGCAGCGTTGATTTGCGGGAAGGCACCGGGGAGCTGTTTTTT. This translates into CSVDLREGTGELFF. The chain recombines TRBV29-1 with TRBJ2-2, with D perhaps TRBD2 (6 bases). Germline lookup yields CDR1 SQVTM and CDR2 ANQGSEA. V was pared by 3 bases and J by 4 bases, with 12 bases between. The CDR3 extends over 14 amino acids.

This clonotype was seen at least ten times. The gene calls are TRBV5-1 and TRBJ2-1; 14 nucleotides agree with TRBD2. CDR1 is SGHRS and CDR2 is YFSETQ in the germline V gene. CDR3 length: 19 residues. Trimming cost V 0 bases and J 1 base; bases outside gene matches: 6. CDR3 nucleotides: TGCGCCAGCAGCTTGGCATTCGGGACTAGCGGGAGTTCCTACAATGAGCAGTTCTTC. It translates to CASSLAFGTSGSSYNEQFF. Supplemented by reference TRBV5-1 and TRBJ2-1, the full variable domain reads KAGVTQTPRYLIKTRGQQVTLSCSPISGHRSVSWYQQTPGQGLQFLFEYFSETQRNKGNFPGRFSGRQFSNSRSEMNVSTLELGDSALYLCASSLAFGTSGSSYNEQFFGPGTRLTVL.

The V and J genes are TRBV29-1 and TRBJ2-1, with 8 bases lining up with TRBD2. The CDR3 extends over 14 amino acids. Per the germline V gene, CDR1 is SQVTM and CDR2 is ANQGSEA. The CDR3 nucleotides read TGCAGTACCGGGAGGGGCGGGGATACTAATGAGCAGTTCTTC. This translates into CSTGRGGDTNEQFF.

The chain has TRBV19 and TRBJ2-1; a weak D match, TRBD2 (5 bases). V was clipped by 10 bases and J by 1 base, with 11 bases between them. The CDR3 runs 13 residues. The germline CDR1 and CDR2 sequences are LNHDA and SQIVND (reference sequence). The CDR3 DNA sequence: TGTGCCACCTCAGGAGGATCCTACAATGAGCAGTTCTTC. Encoded protein: CATSGGSYNEQFF.

This clonotype turned up a few times. The genes are TRBV7-2 and TRBJ2-5; D is perhaps TRBD2 (5 bases). The CDR3 extends over 12 amino acids. Germline V CDR1 and CDR2: SGHTA, FQGNSA. Trimming left V 8 bases short and J 0 bases short, with 7 bases between. CDR3 coding DNA: TGTGCCAGCGCGGGCTACCAAGAGACCCAGTACTTC. It codes for CASAGYQETQYF.

This clonotype was observed a few times. The V gene is TRBV3-1, the J gene TRBJ2-2; 8 nucleotides match TRBD2. Germline loops: CDR1 LGHDT, CDR2 YNNKEL (reference sequence). Losses at the gene ends were 1 base for V and 6 bases for J; bases not matched to a gene: 1. The CDR3 runs 14 residues. CDR3 loop: CASSQVAGSGELFF. The CDR3, as DNA: TGTGCCAGCAGCCAAGTAGCGGGATCCGGGGAGCTGTTTTTT.

V and J are TRBV5-1 and TRBJ2-6; possibly TRBD1 or TRBD2 for D (5 bases each). This CDR3 comprises 18 residues. V was trimmed by 3 bases and J by 2 bases, leaving 18 bases between them. CDR1 and CDR2 from the germline V gene are SGHRS and YFSETQ. This CDR3 is CASSSRHRTSPGANVLTF. The CDR3 region has the DNA TGCGCCAGCAGCTCGCGACACAGGACTTCCCCTGGGGCCAACGTCCTGACTTTC.

The chain recombines TRBV29-1 with TRBJ1-4; D unclear. Germline CDR1 and CDR2: SQVTM and ANQGSEA. The V and J ends lost 6 bases and 8 bases respectively, with 10 bases between them. The CDR3 totals 11 residues. DNA for the CDR3: TGCAGCGTCGGGGTCGAGGAAAAACTGTTTTTT. Its protein product is CSVGVEEKLFF.

The genes are TRBV4-1 and TRBJ2-5, with 7 nucleotides matching TRBD2. After removal of 1 base from V and 5 bases from J, the junction contained 7 bases not matched to a gene. The CDR3 spans 15 residues. Germline V gives CDR1 MGHRA, CDR2 YSYEKL. DNA of the CDR3: TGCGCCAGCAGCCAAGGGGAGGGCGGTTGGGAGACCCAGTACTTC. Translated, it gives CASSQGEGGWETQYF.

This clonotype has a count of ten or more. The chain uses TRBV20-1 and TRBJ2-7, with D possibly TRBD2 on 6 matching bases. V was cut by 1 base and J by 2 bases, with 9 bases left in between. The CDR3 loop spans 13 amino acids. The germline gives CDR1 DFQATT, CDR2 SNEGSKA (reference sequence). The DNA for the CDR3 is TGCAGTGCTAGAGGGACTACCCCCTACGAGCAGTACTTC. It specifies CSARGTTPYEQYF.

This clonotype was seen at least ten times. The V and J genes are TRBV12-3 or TRBV12-4 and TRBJ2-1; 7 positions agree with TRBD2. The CDR3 has 13 amino acids. Trimming cost V 3 bases and J 9 bases; bases outside gene matches: 5. The CDR3 loop is CASSFIWGGEQFF. Written as DNA, the CDR3 is TGTGCCAGCAGTTTCATTTGGGGGGGTGAGCAGTTCTTC.

This clonotype has only a few counts. The rearrangement joins TRBV7-2 to TRBJ2-2, with D perhaps matching TRBD2 (6 bases). The germline CDR1 and CDR2 sequences are SGHTA and FQGNSA. The CDR3 is made up of 14 amino acids. V lost 3 bases and J 10 bases, leaving 15 bases between the germline ends. The DNA for the CDR3 is TGTGCCAGCAGCTTGGATTTACTAGCCGAGGAGCTGTTTTTT. As protein: CASSLDLLAEELFF.

The table lists this clonotype with a few counts. The rearrangement joins TRBV6-1 to TRBJ2-3; 8 bases map to TRBD2. This CDR3 has 14 residues. The V and J ends lost 10 bases and 0 bases, in that order; junction bases with no gene match: 6. CDR1 MNHNS and CDR2 SASEGT come from the germline V gene. The CDR3 DNA follows: TGTGCCACCCATCCGGGGGGGAGCACAGATACGCAGTATTTT. Residues: CATHPGGSTDTQYF.

At least ten counts were recorded for this clonotype. The V and J genes are TRBV11-2 and TRBJ2-1, with TRBD2 identical over 7 bases. The CDR3 consists of 17 residues. Germline V lookup: CDR1 SGHAT, CDR2 FQNNGV. V was clipped by 3 bases and J by 4 bases; unmatched bases: 12. CDR3 bases: TGTGCCAGCAGCTTCCTCTCTGCGGGAGCGCAATACAATGAGCAGTTCTTC. Translation: CASSFLSAGAQYNEQFF.

This clonotype has more than one count but fewer than ten. The chain uses TRBV3-1 and TRBJ2-5; D gene ambiguous. There are 15 residues in the CDR3. V was cut by 1 base and J by 2 bases, with 11 bases left in between. Germline V gene data show CDR1 as LGHDT and CDR2 as YNNKEL (reference sequence). The CDR3 here is CASSQGNGLQETQYF. CDR3 DNA sequence: TGTGCCAGCAGCCAAGGCAACGGCTTGCAAGAGACCCAGTACTTC.

There are many counts of this clonotype. The chain has TRBV27 and TRBJ2-5, with a tentative D call TRBD2 (6 bases). In germline, CDR1 is MNHEY, CDR2 SMNVEV (reference sequence). Trimming cost V 5 bases and J 2 bases, with 12 bases left between them. The CDR3 loop spans 14 amino acids. The CDR3 reads CASSPTSRQETQYF. CDR3 DNA sequence: TGTGCCAGCAGTCCTACTAGCCGGCAAGAGACCCAGTACTTC.

At least ten counts were recorded for this clonotype. The V call is TRBV12-3 or TRBV12-4, the J call TRBJ1-1; D gene unclear. V shed 4 bases and J shed 3 bases, with 3 bases lying between them. CDR3 size: 11 residues. The DNA of the CDR3 is TGTGCCAGCAGTTCATACACTGAAGCTTTCTTT. This sequence encodes CASSSYTEAFF.